This paragraph reports one T cell receptor (beta chain). Its target is unknown. The sequencing of unsorted PBMC DNA took place on ten immunoSEQ deep assay plates. Method: immunoSEQ multiplex PCR; TCRdb's copy keeps in-frame clones and lacks some. The table lists about 510,000 clones, 79% of them singletons. Trimming shortened V by 5 bases and J by 5 bases, and 15 bases separated the two germline ends. CDR3 length: 14 residues. Per the germline V gene, CDR1 is SGHAT and CDR2 is FQDESV (reference sequence). This record belongs to a study of shared clonotypes between healthy human individuals. Study findings and constraints: The researchers took only blood, and tissue repertoires probably look different.

Donors were healthy HIV-negative adults without recent acute infections or vaccinations. This clonotype originated in a middle-aged woman in good health. Some clones in this sample may be carry-over from other donors' samples. The sequencing sample was made of PBMCs. The genes are TRBV11-1 and TRBJ2-5, with D perhaps given as TRBD1 or TRBD2 (5 bases each). The CDR3 sequence is CASSISGAEETQYF. CDR3 sequence (DNA): TGTGCCAGCAGCATTTCCGGGGCCGAGGAGACCCAGTACTTC.